These T cell receptor beta chains were read from a single sample in a study of blood T cells in healthy people across ages. TCRdb re-analysed the 5' RACE reads in MiXCR, keeping a single row per CDR3 protein. Seen here are about 640,000 distinct CDR3 sequences, around 54% observed once, and the top ten hold 30% to 40%. The specimen was blood. The receptors were sampled from a man in his 60s in good health. CDR3s include the opening cysteine and the closing phenylalanine or tryptophan. D genes are given only for firm matches. Size values are once, few and many counts, or a class for expanded clones, and some rows have none.

clone_size: NA; v_call: TRBV28; d_call: NA; j_call: TRBJ2-7; cdr3_nt: TGTGCCAGCAGCCCGACCGGGACCTCGGCCTCCTACGAGCAGTACTTC; cdr3_aa: CASSPTGTSASYEQYF
clone_size: NA; v_call: TRBV25-1; d_call: NA; j_call: TRBJ1-2; cdr3_nt: TGTGCCAGCAGCGACCCGGGTGGACTGAGCTATGGCTACACCTTC; cdr3_aa: CASSDPGGLSYGYTF
clone_size: NA; v_call: TRBV11-2; d_call: NA; j_call: TRBJ2-3; cdr3_nt: TGTGCCAGCGGCTTAGAGAGCAGGGACACAGATACGCAGTATTTT; cdr3_aa: CASGLESRDTDTQYF
clone_size: NA; v_call: TRBV5-8; d_call: TRBD1; j_call: TRBJ1-2; cdr3_nt: TGTGCCAGCAGCTTGGGAGACAGGGGTTATGGCTACACCTTC; cdr3_aa: CASSLGDRGYGYTF
clone_size: few; v_call: TRBV20-1; d_call: TRBD2; j_call: TRBJ2-1; cdr3_nt: TGCAGTGCTAATGGGGGGGGGAAAACTTCCTACAATGAGCAGTTCTTC; cdr3_aa: CSANGGGKTSYNEQFF
clone_size: few; v_call: TRBV6-1; d_call: TRBD2; j_call: TRBJ2-3; cdr3_nt: TGTGCCAGCAGTCCCGGGACTAGCGGGGGCGGCACAGATACGCAGTATTTT; cdr3_aa: CASSPGTSGGGTDTQYF
clone_size: few; v_call: TRBV7-2; d_call: NA; j_call: TRBJ2-7; cdr3_nt: TGTGCCAGCAGCTTAGCGCTGGGCGACTACGAGCAGTACTTC; cdr3_aa: CASSLALGDYEQYF
clone_size: NA; v_call: TRBV7-2; d_call: NA; j_call: TRBJ2-3; cdr3_nt: TGTGCCAGCAGGCTAGGCGGAACAGATACGCAGTATTTT; cdr3_aa: CASRLGGTDTQYF
clone_size: NA; v_call: TRBV9; d_call: TRBD1; j_call: TRBJ2-5; cdr3_nt: TGTGCCAGCAGCGCTTCGACAGGGCGAGAGACCCAGTACTTC; cdr3_aa: CASSASTGRETQYF
clone_size: NA; v_call: TRBV7-2; d_call: TRBD1; j_call: TRBJ2-7; cdr3_nt: TGTGCCAGCAGCAAAGCCGGGACAGGGGCCTACGAGCAGTACTTC; cdr3_aa: CASSKAGTGAYEQYF
clone_size: NA; v_call: TRBV6-5; d_call: NA; j_call: TRBJ2-5; cdr3_nt: TGTGCCAGCACCGATCCAGGGAAGGAGACCCAGTACTTC; cdr3_aa: CASTDPGKETQYF
clone_size: NA; v_call: TRBV10-3; d_call: NA; j_call: TRBJ1-1; cdr3_nt: TGTGCCATCAGTGAGACAGGGCGAGACACTGAAGCTTTCTTT; cdr3_aa: CAISETGRDTEAFF
clone_size: NA; v_call: TRBV9; d_call: NA; j_call: TRBJ1-2; cdr3_nt: TGTGCCAGCAGCGTCTCGGCAGGGAGAGGCTACACCTTC; cdr3_aa: CASSVSAGRGYTF
clone_size: NA; v_call: TRBV5-6; d_call: NA; j_call: TRBJ2-7; cdr3_nt: TGTGCCAGCAGCTCCGTGAGGCGTCACGGTCCCTACGAGCAGTACTTC; cdr3_aa: CASSSVRRHGPYEQYF
clone_size: NA; v_call: TRBV11-2; d_call: NA; j_call: TRBJ2-7; cdr3_nt: TGTGCCAGCAGCCCAGGGCCCAGGAGGGAGCAGTACTTC; cdr3_aa: CASSPGPRREQYF
clone_size: NA; v_call: TRBV20-1; d_call: NA; j_call: TRBJ2-5; cdr3_nt: TGCAGTGCTAGAGGGGGGGTGGAAGAGACCCAGTACTTC; cdr3_aa: CSARGGVEETQYF
clone_size: NA; v_call: TRBV6-1; d_call: TRBD1; j_call: TRBJ1-5; cdr3_nt: TGTGCCTGCGTCCAGGGCAGGGGGCCCAATCAGCCCCAGCATTTT; cdr3_aa: CACVQGRGPNQPQHF
clone_size: NA; v_call: TRBV3-1; d_call: NA; j_call: TRBJ2-5; cdr3_nt: TGTGCCAGCAGTCGGGGGTGGGGGGCCCAAGAGACCCAGTACTTC; cdr3_aa: CASSRGWGAQETQYF
clone_size: NA; v_call: TRBV27; d_call: NA; j_call: TRBJ2-3; cdr3_nt: TGTGCCAGCAGCCCCGGGTGGGGGGATACGCAGTATTTT; cdr3_aa: CASSPGWGDTQYF
clone_size: NA; v_call: TRBV7-9; d_call: NA; j_call: TRBJ2-5; cdr3_nt: TGTGCCAGCAGCTTAGAACATATTCGGACCCAGTACTTC; cdr3_aa: CASSLEHIRTQYF
clone_size: NA; v_call: TRBV4-1; d_call: NA; j_call: TRBJ1-4; cdr3_nt: TGCGCCAGCAGCCAAGGAGTAAGGCTGACCGCAACTAATGAAAAACTGTTTTTT; cdr3_aa: CASSQGVRLTATNEKLFF
clone_size: NA; v_call: TRBV20-1; d_call: TRBD2; j_call: TRBJ2-1; cdr3_nt: TGCAGTGCGCTCCCGCGGCTAGCGGGAGGGAATGAGCAGTTCTTC; cdr3_aa: CSALPRLAGGNEQFF
clone_size: NA; v_call: TRBV5-1; d_call: NA; j_call: TRBJ2-1; cdr3_nt: TGCGCCAGCAGCGTGGACAGCGTCGGGGAGCAGTTCTTC; cdr3_aa: CASSVDSVGEQFF
clone_size: NA; v_call: TRBV7-6; d_call: TRBD1; j_call: TRBJ2-2; cdr3_nt: TGTGCCAGCAGTTCTCGGACAGGGAGAAACGCCGGGGAGCTGTTTTTT; cdr3_aa: CASSSRTGRNAGELFF